These 4 T cell receptor beta chains share one sample of origin, sequenced in a study of T cells in Graves' hyperthyroidism and ophthalmopathy. There were TCR beta CDR3 regions amplified from RNA transcripts. The TCR CDR3 was amplified in a first-round RT-PCR using the HTBI primer set. Each CDR3 protein gets one entry after TCRdb re-called the multiplex PCR reads with MiXCR. The sample lists about 640,000 distinct CDR3 sequences, about a fifth seen once, with over 30% in the top ten. Input material: blood. The receptors originated from a man aged 30-40 years with Graves' ophthalmopathy.

In its sample, this clonotype was seen many times. The chain has TRBV12-3 or TRBV12-4 and TRBJ2-5; 7 nucleotides agree with TRBD1. The J segment lost 7 bases and the V segment lost 5 bases, leaving 13 bases of the junction unmatched. The CDR3 extends over 15 amino acids. The CDR3 here is CASSSRDRALGTQYF. The DNA for the CDR3 is TGTGCCAGCAGTAGCAGAGACAGGGCCTTAGGGACCCAGTACTTC.

The V gene is TRBV5-1, the J gene TRBJ2-1, with TRBD2 matching over 7 bases. Trimming cost V 0 bases and J 5 bases; bases outside gene matches: 11. The CDR3 length is 17 residues. From germline, CDR1 is SGHRS and CDR2 YFSETQ. The CDR3 is CASSLAYNGRHNNEQFF. Here the CDR3 DNA reads TGCGCCAGCAGCTTGGCCTACAACGGGAGGCACAACAATGAGCAGTTCTTC.

The table lists this clonotype with a few counts. The rearrangement uses TRBV27 and TRBJ2-1, with D unclear. The germline CDR1 and CDR2 sequences are MNHEY and SMNVEV (reference sequence). The CDR3 has 14 amino acids. V gave up 8 bases and J gave up 0 bases, with 11 bases separating them. CDR3 sequence reads: CASSDPNSYNEQFF. The CDR3 bases are TGTGCCAGCTCGGATCCAAACTCCTACAATGAGCAGTTCTTC.

A few counts support this clonotype. The genes are TRBV4-1 and TRBJ2-1; either TRBD1 or TRBD2 may fit D (5 bases each). Germline V gene data show CDR1 as MGHRA and CDR2 as YSYEKL. The V end was cut by 1 base, the J end by 5 bases, with 9 bases between. This CDR3 contains 14 residues. The CDR3 is CASSQGDGHNEQFF. CDR3 nucleotide sequence: TGCGCCAGCAGCCAAGGGGACGGCCACAATGAGCAGTTCTTC.